This T cell receptor beta chain was observed in a study of regulatory and conventional T cells in RAG deficiency. General study points: Shannon entropy was markedly lower and Simpson indices higher in RAG-deficient patients than control T-cell subsets. Omenn patients showed >85% Treg-Tconv overlap and shorter CDR3 lengths.

This CDR3 region has 14 residues. Germline V gives CDR1 SNHLY, CDR2 FYNNEI. V was shortened by 3 bases and J by 4 bases, with 10 bases between the two germline ends. Blood CD4+ CD25-low CD127-high conventional T cells supplied the genomic DNA template. A remark on this clone: The antigen is not known.

Profiling relied on immunoSEQ multiplex PCR, and the TCRdb table lists in-frame clones only, not all of them. The table has 30,000 to 40,000 clones, roughly 76% seen once. The same specimen was also included in a second study, on regulatory T cells. That work states: Primers: 52 TRBV forward and 13 TRBJ reverse.

This TCR was sampled from a human donor in good health. V and J are TRBV2 and TRBJ2-1, with D possibly being TRBD1 (5 bases). The sample was CD4+ effector T cells sorted from blood. CDR3 sequence: CASSDTRAYNEQFF. CDR3 in DNA: TGTGCCAGCAGTGATACCAGGGCGTACAATGAGCAGTTCTTC.